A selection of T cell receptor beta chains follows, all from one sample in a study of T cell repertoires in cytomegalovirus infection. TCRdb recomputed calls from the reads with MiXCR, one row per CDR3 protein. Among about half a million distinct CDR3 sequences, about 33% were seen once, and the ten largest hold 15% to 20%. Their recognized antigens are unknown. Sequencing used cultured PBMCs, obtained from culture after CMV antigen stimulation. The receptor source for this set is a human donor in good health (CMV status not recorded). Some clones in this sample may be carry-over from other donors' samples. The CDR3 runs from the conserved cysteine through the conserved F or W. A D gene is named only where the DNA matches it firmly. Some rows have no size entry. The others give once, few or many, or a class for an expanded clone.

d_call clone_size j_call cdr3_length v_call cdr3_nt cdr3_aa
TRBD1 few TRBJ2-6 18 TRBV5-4 TGTGCCAGCAGCTCAGACAGGGGGCAAAAGCGTGGGGCCAACGTCCTGACTTTC CASSSDRGQKRGANVLTF
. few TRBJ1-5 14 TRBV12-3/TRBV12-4 TGTGCCAGCAGTTTTGTGATAGGGAATCAGCCCCAGCATTTT CASSFVIGNQPQHF
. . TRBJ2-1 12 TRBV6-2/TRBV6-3 TGTGCCAGCTTCGCCGCCTACAATGAGCAGTTCTTC CASFAAYNEQFF
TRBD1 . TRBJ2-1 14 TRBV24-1 TGTGCCTCCTCACAGGGGGCTTCTTACAATGAGCAGTTCTTC CASSQGASYNEQFF
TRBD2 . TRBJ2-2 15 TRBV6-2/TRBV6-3 TGTGCCAGCAGTGTCACTAGCGGGAGTGCCGGGGAGCTGTTTTTT CASSVTSGSAGELFF
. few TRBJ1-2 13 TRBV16 TGTGCCAGCAGCCAATCTTTTAAGGGTGGCTACACCTTC CASSQSFKGGYTF
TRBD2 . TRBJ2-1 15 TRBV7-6 TGTGCCAGCAGCTACCCCGGGACTAGCTCGAATGAGCAGTTCTTC CASSYPGTSSNEQFF
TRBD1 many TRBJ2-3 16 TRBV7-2 TGTGCCAGCAGCCCAGGGGGTAGCTGGGGTCCAGATACGCAGTATTTT CASSPGGSWGPDTQYF
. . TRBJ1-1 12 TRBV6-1 TGTGCCAGCAGCGTGACCCTCACTGAAGCTTTCTTT CASSVTLTEAFF
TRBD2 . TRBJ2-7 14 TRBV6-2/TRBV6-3 TGTGCCACCTTAGGGAGGGACGTTTTTTTCGAGCAGTACTTC CATLGRDVFFEQYF
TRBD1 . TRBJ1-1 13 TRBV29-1 TGCAGCGTAGACAGGGGGCTGAACACTGAAGCTTTCTTT CSVDRGLNTEAFF
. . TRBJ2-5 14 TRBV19 TGTGCCAGTAGTATAGACCACATACAAGAGACCCAGTACTTC CASSIDHIQETQYF
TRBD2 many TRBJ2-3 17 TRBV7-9 TGTGCCAGCAGCTTAGGGGGACTAGCGCTAATCACAGATACGCAGTATTTT CASSLGGLALITDTQYF
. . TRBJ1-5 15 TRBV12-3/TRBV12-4 TGTGCCAGCAGTTTAGGGCCAGGGGCAAATCAGCCCCAGCATTTT CASSLGPGANQPQHF
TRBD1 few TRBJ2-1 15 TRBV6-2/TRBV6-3 TGTGCCAGCAAAAGAATCGGGACAGTGCGGGCTGAGCAGTTCTTC CASKRIGTVRAEQFF
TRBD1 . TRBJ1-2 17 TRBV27 TGTGCCAGCAAAGATCCCGGGACAGGGGGAAGGCCCTATGGCTACACCTTC CASKDPGTGGRPYGYTF
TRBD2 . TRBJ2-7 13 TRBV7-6 TGTGCCAGCAGCCCCAGCGGGAGCGACGAGCAGTACTTC CASSPSGSDEQYF
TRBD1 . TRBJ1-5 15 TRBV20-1 TGCAGTGCTCCGGACAGGGGAAAACAAAATCAGCCCCAGCATTTT CSAPDRGKQNQPQHF
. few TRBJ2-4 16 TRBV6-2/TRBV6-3 TGTGCCAGCAGTTACTCCTCGGCAGGGGCCCAAAACATTCAGTACTTC CASSYSSAGAQNIQYF
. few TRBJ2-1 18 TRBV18 TGTGCCAGCTCACCACCAAATAGTCGGCAATTAACCTACAATGAGCAGTTCTTC CASSPPNSRQLTYNEQFF
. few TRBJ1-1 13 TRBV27 TGTGCCAGCAGTCAATACTCGAACACTGAAGCTTTCTTT CASSQYSNTEAFF
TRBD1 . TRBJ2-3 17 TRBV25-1 TGTGCCAGCAGTGAACCTATCACAGGGGTTGGCACAGATACGCAGTATTTT CASSEPITGVGTDTQYF
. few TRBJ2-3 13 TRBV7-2 TGTGCCAGCAGCCCCCGGATGCGAGATACGCAGTATTTT CASSPRMRDTQYF
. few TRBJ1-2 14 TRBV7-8 TGTGCCAGCAGCCAGGGCCGCGGGGACTATGGCTACACCTTC CASSQGRGDYGYTF
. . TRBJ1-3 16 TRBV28 TGTGCCAGCAGCTCCACCGGGATGGGGTCTGGAAACACCATATATTTT CASSSTGMGSGNTIYF